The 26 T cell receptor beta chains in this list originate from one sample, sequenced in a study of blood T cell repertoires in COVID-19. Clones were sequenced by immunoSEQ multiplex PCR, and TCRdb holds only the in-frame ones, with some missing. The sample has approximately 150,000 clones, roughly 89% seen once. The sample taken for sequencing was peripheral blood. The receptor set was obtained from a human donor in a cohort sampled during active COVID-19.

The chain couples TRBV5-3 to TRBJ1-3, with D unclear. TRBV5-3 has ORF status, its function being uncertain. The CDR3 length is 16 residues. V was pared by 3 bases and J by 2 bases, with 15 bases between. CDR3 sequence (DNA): TGTGCCAGAAGCTCCGCGGGGAGGGTCACTGGAAACACCATATATTTT. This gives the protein CARSSAGRVTGNTIYF.

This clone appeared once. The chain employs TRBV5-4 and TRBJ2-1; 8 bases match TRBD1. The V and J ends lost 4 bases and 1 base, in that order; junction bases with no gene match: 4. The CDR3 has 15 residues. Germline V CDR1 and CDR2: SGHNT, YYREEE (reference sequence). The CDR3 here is CASSPRDRSYNEQFF. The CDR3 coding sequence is TGTGCCAGCAGCCCCCGGGACAGGTCCTACAATGAGCAGTTCTTC.

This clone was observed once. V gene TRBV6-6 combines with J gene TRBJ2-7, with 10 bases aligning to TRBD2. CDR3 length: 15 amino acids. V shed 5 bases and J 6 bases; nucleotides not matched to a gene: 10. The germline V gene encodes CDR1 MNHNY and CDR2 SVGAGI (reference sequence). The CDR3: CASSPPSGSRVEQYF. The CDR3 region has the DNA TGTGCCAGCAGTCCCCCTAGCGGGAGTCGGGTCGAGCAGTACTTC.

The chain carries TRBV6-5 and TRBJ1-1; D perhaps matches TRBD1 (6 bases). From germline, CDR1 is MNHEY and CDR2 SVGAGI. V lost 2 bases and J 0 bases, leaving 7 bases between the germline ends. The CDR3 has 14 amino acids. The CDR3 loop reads CASSYRGMNTEAFF. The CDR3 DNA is TGTGCCAGCAGTTACAGGGGGATGAACACTGAAGCTTTCTTT.

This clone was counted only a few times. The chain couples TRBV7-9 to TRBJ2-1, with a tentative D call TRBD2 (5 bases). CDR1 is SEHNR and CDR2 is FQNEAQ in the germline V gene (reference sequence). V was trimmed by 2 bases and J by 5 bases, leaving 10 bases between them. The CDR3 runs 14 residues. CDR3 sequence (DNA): TGTGCCAGCAGCTTACTCACACTAGACAATGAGCAGTTCTTC. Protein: CASSLLTLDNEQFF.

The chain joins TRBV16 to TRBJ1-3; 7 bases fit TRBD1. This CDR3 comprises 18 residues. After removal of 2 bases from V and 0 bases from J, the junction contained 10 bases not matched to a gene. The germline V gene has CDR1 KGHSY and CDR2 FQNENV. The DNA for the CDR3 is TGTGCCAGCAGCCAAACGTATAGGGACAGCCCCTCTGGAAACACCATATATTTT. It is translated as CASSQTYRDSPSGNTIYF.

In DNA, the CDR3 is TGTGCCTGGGCCTCCGGGGTCGAGCAGTACTTC. Translating gives CAWASGVEQYF. The chain combines TRBV30 with TRBJ2-7; maybe TRBD2 (5 bases). The germline CDR1 and CDR2 sequences are GTSNPN and SVGIG (reference sequence). The CDR3 loop spans 11 amino acids. The ends were cut back, 5 bases at V and 6 bases at J, with 11 bases in the middle.

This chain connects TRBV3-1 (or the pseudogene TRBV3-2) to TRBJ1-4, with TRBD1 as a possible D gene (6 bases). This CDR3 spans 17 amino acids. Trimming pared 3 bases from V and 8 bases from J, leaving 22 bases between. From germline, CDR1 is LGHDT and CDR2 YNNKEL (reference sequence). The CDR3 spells CASSHDPGAGVKEKLFF. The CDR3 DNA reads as TGTGCCAGCAGCCATGATCCAGGGGCAGGGGTTAAGGAAAAACTGTTTTTT.

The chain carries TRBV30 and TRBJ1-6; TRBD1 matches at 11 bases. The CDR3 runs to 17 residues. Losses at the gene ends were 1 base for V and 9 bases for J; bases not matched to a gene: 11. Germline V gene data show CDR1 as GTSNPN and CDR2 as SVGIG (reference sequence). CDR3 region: CAWSEAGQGGLGSPLHF. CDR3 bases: TGTGCCTGGAGTGAAGCGGGACAGGGGGGCTTAGGTTCACCCCTCCACTTT.

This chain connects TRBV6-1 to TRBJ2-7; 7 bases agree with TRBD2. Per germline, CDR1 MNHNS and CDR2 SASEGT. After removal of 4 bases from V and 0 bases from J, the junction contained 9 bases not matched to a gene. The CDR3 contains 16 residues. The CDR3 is CASSVGGWASSYEQYF. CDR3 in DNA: TGTGCCAGCAGTGTGGGGGGGTGGGCCAGCTCCTACGAGCAGTACTTC.

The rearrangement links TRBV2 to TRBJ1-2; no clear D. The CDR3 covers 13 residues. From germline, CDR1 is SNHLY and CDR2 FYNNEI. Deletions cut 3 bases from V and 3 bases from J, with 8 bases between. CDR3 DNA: TGTGCCAGCAGTGAGGGTACAGACTATGGCTACACCTTC. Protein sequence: CASSEGTDYGYTF.

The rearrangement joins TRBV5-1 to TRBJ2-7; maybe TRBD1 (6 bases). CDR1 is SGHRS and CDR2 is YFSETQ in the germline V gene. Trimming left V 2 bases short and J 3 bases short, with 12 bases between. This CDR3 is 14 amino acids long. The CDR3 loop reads CASSFRTVGYEQYF. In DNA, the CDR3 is TGCGCCAGCAGCTTTCGGACAGTTGGCTACGAGCAGTACTTC.

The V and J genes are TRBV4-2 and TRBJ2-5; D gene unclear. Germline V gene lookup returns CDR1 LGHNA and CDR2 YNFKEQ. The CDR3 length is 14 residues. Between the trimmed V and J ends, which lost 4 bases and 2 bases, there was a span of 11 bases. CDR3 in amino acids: CASSLSETQETQYF. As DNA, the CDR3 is TGTGCCAGCAGCCTAAGCGAGACTCAAGAGACCCAGTACTTC.

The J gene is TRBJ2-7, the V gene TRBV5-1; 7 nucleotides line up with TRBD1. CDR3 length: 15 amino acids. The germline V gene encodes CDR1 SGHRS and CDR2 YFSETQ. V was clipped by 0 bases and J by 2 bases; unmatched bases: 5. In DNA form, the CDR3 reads TGCGCCAGCAGCTTGGCGGACAGGATTCCCTACGAGCAGTACTTC. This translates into CASSLADRIPYEQYF.

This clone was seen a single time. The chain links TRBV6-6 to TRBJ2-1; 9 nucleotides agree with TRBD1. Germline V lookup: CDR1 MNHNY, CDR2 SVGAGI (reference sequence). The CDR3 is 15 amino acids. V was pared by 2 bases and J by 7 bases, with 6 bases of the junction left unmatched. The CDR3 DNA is TGTGCCAGCAGTTACCCGGGACAGGGCGATAATGAGCAGTTCTTC. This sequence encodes CASSYPGQGDNEQFF.

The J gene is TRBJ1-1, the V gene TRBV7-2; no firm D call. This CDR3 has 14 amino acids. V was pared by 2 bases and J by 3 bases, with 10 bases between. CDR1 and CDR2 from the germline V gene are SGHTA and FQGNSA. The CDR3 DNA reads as TGTGCCAGCAGCTTATCGGGTGCCGACACTGAAGCTTTCTTT. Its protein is CASSLSGADTEAFF. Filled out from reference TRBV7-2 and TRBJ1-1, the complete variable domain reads GAGVSQSPSNKVTEKGKDVELRCDPISGHTALYWYRQSLGQGLEFLIYFQGNSAPDKSGLPSDRFSAERTGGSVSTLTIQRTQQEDSAVYLCASSLSGADTEAFFGQGTRLTVV.

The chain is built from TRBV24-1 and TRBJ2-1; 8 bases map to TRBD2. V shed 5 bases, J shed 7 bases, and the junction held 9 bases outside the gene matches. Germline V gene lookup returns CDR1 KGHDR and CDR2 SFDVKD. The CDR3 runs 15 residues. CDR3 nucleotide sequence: TGTGCCACCAGTGCCCGGAGCGGGAGACATAATGAGCAGTTCTTC. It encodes CATSARSGRHNEQFF.

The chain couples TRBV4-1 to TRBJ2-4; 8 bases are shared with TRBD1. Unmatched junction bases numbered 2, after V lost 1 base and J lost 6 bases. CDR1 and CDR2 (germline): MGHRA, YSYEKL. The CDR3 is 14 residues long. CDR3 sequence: CASSQVTGGNIQYF. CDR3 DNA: TGCGCCAGCAGCCAAGTTACAGGGGGAAACATTCAGTACTTC.

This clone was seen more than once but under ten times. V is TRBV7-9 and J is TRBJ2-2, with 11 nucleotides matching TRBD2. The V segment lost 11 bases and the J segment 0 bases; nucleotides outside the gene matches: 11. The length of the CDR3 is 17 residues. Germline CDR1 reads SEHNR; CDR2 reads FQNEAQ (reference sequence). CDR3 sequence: CAHRRTSGSSNTGELFF. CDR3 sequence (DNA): TGTGCCCATAGACGGACTAGCGGGTCCTCGAACACCGGGGAGCTGTTTTTT.

The CDR3 reads CATSRGGLPTGYGYTF. As DNA, the CDR3 is TGTGCCACCAGCAGAGGAGGACTCCCGACGGGGTATGGCTACACCTTC. V is TRBV15 and J is TRBJ1-2; D remains unclear. V was clipped by 1 base and J by 5 bases, with 17 bases between them. The CDR3 has 16 amino acids. Germline V gives CDR1 LNHNV, CDR2 YYDKDF (reference sequence).

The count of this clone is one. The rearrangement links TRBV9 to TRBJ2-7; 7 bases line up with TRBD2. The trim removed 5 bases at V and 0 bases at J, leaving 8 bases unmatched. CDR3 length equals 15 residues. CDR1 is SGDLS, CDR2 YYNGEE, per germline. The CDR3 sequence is CASSARGGSSYEQYF. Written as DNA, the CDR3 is TGTGCCAGCAGTGCTCGGGGCGGGAGCTCCTACGAGCAGTACTTC.

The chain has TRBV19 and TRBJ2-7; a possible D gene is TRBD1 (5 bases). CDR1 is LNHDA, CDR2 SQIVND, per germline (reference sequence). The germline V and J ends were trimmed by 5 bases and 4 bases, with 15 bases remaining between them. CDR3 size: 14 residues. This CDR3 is CASSLKGPVYEQYF. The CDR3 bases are TGTGCCAGTAGTTTAAAGGGGCCGGTTTACGAGCAGTACTTC. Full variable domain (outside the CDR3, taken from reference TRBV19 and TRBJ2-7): DGGITQSPKYLFRKEGQNVTLSCEQNLNHDAMYWYRQDPGQGLRLIYYSQIVNDFQKGDIAEGYSVSREKKESFPLTVTSAQKNPTAFYLCASSLKGPVYEQYFGPGTRLTVT.

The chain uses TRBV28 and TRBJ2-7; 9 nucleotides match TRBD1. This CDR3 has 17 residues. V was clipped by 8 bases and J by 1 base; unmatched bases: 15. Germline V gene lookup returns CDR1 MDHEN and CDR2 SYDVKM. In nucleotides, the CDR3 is TGTGCCAGCCGGCGGGACAGGGCTCCCACTCGTTCCTACGAGCAGTACTTC. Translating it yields CASRRDRAPTRSYEQYF.

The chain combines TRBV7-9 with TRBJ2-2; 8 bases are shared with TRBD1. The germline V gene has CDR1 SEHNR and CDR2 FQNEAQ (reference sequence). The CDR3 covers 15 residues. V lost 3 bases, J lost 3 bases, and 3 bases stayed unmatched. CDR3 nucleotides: TGTGCCAGCAGCTTGACAGGGGCGGACACCGGGGAGCTGTTTTTT. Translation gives CASSLTGADTGELFF.

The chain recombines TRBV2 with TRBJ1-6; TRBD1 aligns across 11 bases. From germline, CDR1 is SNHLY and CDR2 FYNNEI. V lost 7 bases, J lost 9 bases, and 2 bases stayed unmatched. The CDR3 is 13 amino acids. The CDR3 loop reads CASTGQGGSPLHF. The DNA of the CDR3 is TGTGCCAGCACGGGACAGGGGGGTTCACCCCTCCACTTT. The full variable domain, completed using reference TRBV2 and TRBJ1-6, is EPEVTQTPSHQVTQMGQEVILRCVPISNHLYFYWYRQILGQKVEFLVSFYNNEISEKSEIFDDQFSVERPDGSNFTLKIRSTKLEDSAMYFCASTGQGGSPLHFGNGTRLTVT.

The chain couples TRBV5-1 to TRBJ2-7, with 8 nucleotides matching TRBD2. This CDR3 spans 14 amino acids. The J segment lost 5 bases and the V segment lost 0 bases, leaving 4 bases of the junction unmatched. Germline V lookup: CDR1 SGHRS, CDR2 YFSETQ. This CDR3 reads CASSLALAEHEQYF. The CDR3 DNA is TGCGCCAGCAGCTTGGCACTAGCGGAACACGAGCAGTACTTC. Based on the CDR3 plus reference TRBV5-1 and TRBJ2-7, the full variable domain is KAGVTQTPRYLIKTRGQQVTLSCSPISGHRSVSWYQQTPGQGLQFLFEYFSETQRNKGNFPGRFSGRQFSNSRSEMNVSTLELGDSALYLCASSLALAEHEQYFGPGTRLTVT.